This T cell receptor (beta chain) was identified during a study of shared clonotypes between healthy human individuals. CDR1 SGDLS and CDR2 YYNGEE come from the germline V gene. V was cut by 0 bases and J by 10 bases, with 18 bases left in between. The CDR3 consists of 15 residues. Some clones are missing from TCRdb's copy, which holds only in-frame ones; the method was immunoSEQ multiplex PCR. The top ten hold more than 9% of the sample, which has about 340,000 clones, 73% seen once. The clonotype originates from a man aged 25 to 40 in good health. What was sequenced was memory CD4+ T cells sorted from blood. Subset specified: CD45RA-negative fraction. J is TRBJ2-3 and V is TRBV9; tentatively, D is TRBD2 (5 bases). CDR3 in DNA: TGTGCCAGCAGCGTAGGATGGGTAGCGCAAAGTCCGCAGTATTTT. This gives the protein CASSVGWVAQSPQYF.